This T cell receptor beta chain was recovered during a study of human T cells and chemical hapten exposure. Study summary: Patients were mainly female, each with alopecia areata, totalis or universalis.

This clonotype was picked up many times. Antigen unknown. The germline V gene encodes CDR1 MNHEY and CDR2 SMNVEV (reference sequence). Trimming removed 3 bases at V and 3 bases at J, with 14 bases between. This CDR3 contains 15 residues. Study-level points and caveats: It was expanded TCRs that formed significantly more large CDR3 similarity clusters than controls did. The study found that DPC sensitization did not change TCRs above 1 in 1000 frequency.

Time point meaning: patch test 1, 2 weeks after DPC sensitization. Specified treatment: therapeutic diphenylcyclopropenone sensitization with weekly scalp DPC. Unique molecular identifiers were affixed to discrete cDNA molecules within the library. Using its own MiXCR run on the RACE reads, TCRdb lists one record per CDR3 protein. The sample lists approximately 400,000 distinct CDR3 sequences, approximately 4.4% occurring once. The V and J genes are TRBV27 and TRBJ1-1, with D unclear. This clonotype was sampled from a woman aged 50 to 60 with alopecia areata. Some clones in this sample may be carry-over from other donors' samples. This specimen consisted of whole blood, obtained in connection with sensitization to the hapten diphenylcyclopropenone (DPC). CDR3 bases: TGTGCCAGCAGTTTGTCGCAGCCATGGTACACTGAAGCTTTCTTT. This translates into CASSLSQPWYTEAFF.